Included here is one T cell receptor (beta chain) sequence, with context. Each diagnosis drew on symptoms, thyroxine, TRAb, thyroid ultrasound and orbital computed tomography findings. The data derive from a study of T cells in Graves' hyperthyroidism and ophthalmopathy. The CDR3 is 16 amino acids. The V segment lost 4 bases and the J segment 2 bases; nucleotides outside the gene matches: 11. Per germline, CDR1 SGHRS and CDR2 YFSETQ. Amplified TCR beta CDR3 regions derived from RNA transcripts. Initially, a first-round RT-PCR of the TCR CDR3 employed the HTBI primer set. TCRdb reprocessed the multiplex PCR reads via MiXCR and lists one record per CDR3 protein. Here the sample spans about 560,000 distinct CDR3 sequences, approximately 14% being singletons.

V usage is TRBV5-1 and J usage is TRBJ1-1; 7 positions agree with TRBD1. Sequenced: blood. This TCR derives from a woman in her 30s with Graves' hyperthyroidism. The CDR3 DNA follows: TGCGCCAGCAGCCCACATCCCGGGACAGCAAACACTGAAGCTTTCTTT. It yields the protein CASSPHPGTANTEAFF.